The 16 T cell receptor beta chains in this list originate from one sample, sequenced in a study of blood T cell repertoires in COVID-19. This table comes from immunoSEQ multiplex PCR, and its TCRdb copy is limited to in-frame clones, with some not included. Of tens of thousands of clones listed, 65% to 85% are singletons. Input material: peripheral blood. The receptors come from a man older than 75 with COVID-19, enrolled during active disease.

The chain has TRBV30 and TRBJ1-2; maybe TRBD1 (5 bases). V dropped 2 bases and J dropped 7 bases, with 11 bases sitting between them. The CDR3 sequence is 12 residues long. Germline V gene data show CDR1 as GTSNPN and CDR2 as SVGIG (reference sequence). This chain's CDR3 is CAWSPGPSGYTF. The CDR3 DNA sequence: TGTGCCTGGAGTCCAGGGCCATCTGGCTACACCTTC.

The chain has TRBV11-2 and TRBJ1-4; 7 nucleotides align to TRBD1. Germline CDR1 is SGHAT and CDR2 is FQNNGV. Unmatched junction bases numbered 7, after V lost 1 base and J lost 5 bases. CDR3 length equals 16 residues. CDR3 residues: CASSLGTGESNEKLFF. The DNA for the CDR3 is TGTGCCAGCAGCTTAGGGACAGGAGAGTCGAATGAAAAACTGTTTTTT.

The chain has TRBV5-3 and TRBJ2-3; D possibly corresponds to TRBD2 (6 bases). TRBV5-3 is known as an ORF, though its function is uncertain. This CDR3 contains 15 residues. V lost 4 bases to trimming and J lost 6 bases, with 18 bases between them. This CDR3 is CARSLGRPGVDTQYF. The CDR3 bases are TGTGCCAGAAGCCTGGGACGGCCGGGGGTGGATACGCAGTATTTT.

The chain recombines TRBV6-6 with TRBJ1-6, with 11 bases identical to TRBD1. Germline lookup yields CDR1 MNHNY and CDR2 SVGAGI (reference sequence). Trimming took 6 bases from V and 8 from J; bases not matched to a gene: 18. This CDR3 has 19 residues. CDR3 residues: CASSSTGTGGIRRHSPLHF. CDR3 coding DNA: TGTGCCAGCAGCTCGACCGGGACAGGGGGAATAAGGCGACATTCACCCCTCCACTTT.

This rearrangement joins TRBV7-2 to TRBJ2-2; no definite D call. CDR1 SGHTA and CDR2 FQGNSA come from the germline V gene. The CDR3 is 16 residues long. With 2 bases removed from V and 1 base from J, the gap between germline ends came to 11 bases. The CDR3 is CASSLWANKNTGELFF. The CDR3 bases are TGTGCCAGCAGCTTATGGGCCAATAAGAACACCGGGGAGCTGTTTTTT.

The chain combines TRBV6-2 or TRBV6-3 with TRBJ1-5, with D possibly TRBD1 on 6 matching bases. V lost 0 bases, J lost 7 bases, and 16 bases lay in between. Germline V gene lookup returns CDR1 MNHEY and CDR2 SVGEGT. This CDR3 is 16 amino acids long. CDR3: CASSYSRGGVRQPQHF. As DNA, the CDR3 is TGTGCCAGCAGTTACTCGAGGGGGGGGGTTAGGCAGCCCCAGCATTTT.

V gene TRBV5-4 combines with J gene TRBJ1-1; 7 nucleotides line up with TRBD1. In germline, CDR1 is SGHNT, CDR2 YYREEE (reference sequence). The CDR3 totals 15 residues. V was clipped by 4 bases and J by 1 base; unmatched bases: 7. CDR3 region: CASSPSGQQNTEAFF. DNA of the CDR3: TGTGCCAGCAGCCCCTCGGGACAGCAGAACACTGAAGCTTTCTTT.

This clone is termed medium-sized. The rearrangement links TRBV30 to TRBJ2-1; 9 bases fit TRBD2. The ends lost 1 base at V and 7 bases at J; junction bases unmatched: 8. This CDR3 comprises 15 residues. Germline V gene sequence: CDR1 GTSNPN, CDR2 SVGIG (reference sequence). CDR3 DNA: TGTGCCTGGAGTGGCATAGCGGGAGTGTCGAATGAGCAGTTCTTC. Translating gives CAWSGIAGVSNEQFF.

V and J are TRBV11-2 and TRBJ2-2; 7 bases line up with TRBD2. This CDR3 comprises 15 residues. Losses at the gene ends were 3 bases for V and 4 bases for J; bases not matched to a gene: 5. CDR1 and CDR2 (germline): SGHAT, FQNNGV. In DNA form, the CDR3 reads TGTGCCAGCAGCTTCAGTTGGGAGGGCACCGGGGAGCTGTTTTTT. Translated: CASSFSWEGTGELFF.

In its sample, this clone was seen once. V and J are TRBV5-4 and TRBJ2-7, with 9 bases identical to TRBD1. V trimming: 1 base; J trimming: 5 bases; junction bases outside the gene matches: 7. The CDR3 consists of 15 residues. Per the germline V gene, CDR1 is SGHNT and CDR2 is YYREEE (reference sequence). The CDR3 coding sequence is TGTGCCAGCAGCTTGATAGGACAGGGGTTCAACGAGCAGTACTTC. It encodes CASSLIGQGFNEQYF.

This clone showed up many times. The chain recombines TRBV19 with TRBJ2-7; D remains unclear. This CDR3 is built from 14 residues. The germline gives CDR1 LNHDA, CDR2 SQIVND (reference sequence). V shed 1 base and J shed 3 bases, with 10 bases lying between them. Here the CDR3 reads CASSIGDTLYEQYF. The CDR3 region has the DNA TGTGCCAGTAGTATAGGAGACACGCTCTACGAGCAGTACTTC.

V and J are TRBV18 and TRBJ1-3; D remains unclear. V lost 6 bases, J lost 0 bases, and 12 bases lay in between. The CDR3 is 15 amino acids. CDR1 and CDR2 from the germline V gene are KGHSH and LQKENI. The CDR3 region has the DNA TGTGCCAGCTCTCCTTGGACTGACTCTGGAAACACCATATATTTT. Residues: CASSPWTDSGNTIYF.

The J gene is TRBJ1-2, the V gene TRBV24-1, with 9 bases identical to TRBD1. The CDR3 loop spans 15 amino acids. In germline, CDR1 is KGHDR, CDR2 SFDVKD. V dropped 2 bases and J dropped 7; count of bases not matched to a gene: 7. The CDR3 DNA reads as TGTGCCACCAGTGATTCCGGGACAGGGTACAGTGGCTACACCTTC. Protein product: CATSDSGTGYSGYTF.

This chain uses TRBV5-6 with TRBJ1-2; 11 nucleotides align to TRBD1. The CDR3 loop spans 14 amino acids. V lost 6 bases to trimming and J lost 4 bases; unmatched junction nucleotides: 5. Per germline, CDR1 SGHDT and CDR2 YYEEEE. CDR3 in amino acids: CASTPGQGAYGYTF. For the CDR3, the DNA is TGTGCCAGCACCCCCGGACAGGGGGCCTATGGCTACACCTTC. The full variable domain, in which reference TRBV5-6 and TRBJ1-2 provide the parts outside the CDR3, is DAGVTQSPTHLIKTRGQQVTLRCSPKSGHDTVSWYQQALGQGPQFIFQYYEEEERQRGNFPDRFSGHQFPNYSSELNVNALLLGDSALYLCASTPGQGAYGYTFGSGTRLTVV.

This clone appeared a few times. This chain joins TRBV19 and TRBJ1-5; tentative D call: TRBD1 (6 bases). The V and J ends lost 5 bases and 2 bases respectively, with 10 bases between them. Per the germline V gene, CDR1 is LNHDA and CDR2 is SQIVND (reference sequence). The CDR3 consists of 14 residues. CDR3: CASSGGAGNQPQHF. The CDR3 DNA sequence: TGTGCCAGTAGTGGGGGGGCAGGCAATCAGCCCCAGCATTTT.

The chain uses TRBV24-1 and TRBJ2-1; 8 bases fit TRBD2. Germline CDR1 reads KGHDR; CDR2 reads SFDVKD. V was pared by 2 bases and J by 3 bases, with 11 bases of the junction left unmatched. This CDR3 is built from 18 residues. DNA of the CDR3: TGTGCCACCAGTGATTCCGGATCGGGACTAGGGGGCTACAATGAGCAGTTCTTC. Amino acids: CATSDSGSGLGGYNEQFF.